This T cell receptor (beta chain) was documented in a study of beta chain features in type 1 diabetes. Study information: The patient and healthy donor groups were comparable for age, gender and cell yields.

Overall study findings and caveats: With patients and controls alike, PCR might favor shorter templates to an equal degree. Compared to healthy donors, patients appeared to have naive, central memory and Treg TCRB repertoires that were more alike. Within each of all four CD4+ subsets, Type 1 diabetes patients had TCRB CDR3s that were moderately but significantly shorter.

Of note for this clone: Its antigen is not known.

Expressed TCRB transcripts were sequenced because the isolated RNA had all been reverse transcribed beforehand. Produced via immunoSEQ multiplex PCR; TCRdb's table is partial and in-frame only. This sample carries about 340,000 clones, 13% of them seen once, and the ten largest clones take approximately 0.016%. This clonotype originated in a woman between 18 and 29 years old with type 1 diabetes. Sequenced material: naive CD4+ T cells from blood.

This CDR3 reads CAIGGREGYEQYF. The CDR3 nucleotides are TGTGCCATCGGAGGGCGGGAGGGATACGAGCAGTACTTC. The genes are TRBV10-3 and TRBJ2-7; TRBD2 aligns across 9 bases. Germline lookup yields CDR1 ENHRY and CDR2 SYGVKD. V lost 8 bases and J lost 4; bases outside the gene matches: 6. The CDR3 has 13 amino acids.